Listed below are T cell receptor beta chains from one sample, sequenced in a study of cytomegalovirus exposure and HLA in healthy donors. The data were produced by immunoSEQ multiplex PCR, yet TCRdb's version contains in-frame clones alone and is incomplete. The data contain 73,000 or so clones, roughly four fifths of them seen just once; the ten biggest clones take up about 6.5%. Sequences were obtained from PBMCs. Source of these receptors: a man aged 50 to 60 in good health and CMV-seronegative. Each CDR3 is given with its conserved first and last residue.

V	J	CDR3
TRBV7-9	TRBJ2-1	CASSRTGGRYNEQFF
TRBV4-1	TRBJ1-2	CASSQGGRVWGYTF
TRBV9	TRBJ2-1	CASSVGSWGGNEQFF
TRBV10-3	TRBJ2-2	CAISTGGGTGELFF
TRBV7-9	TRBJ1-1	CASRLGQANTEAFF
TRBV29-1	TRBJ1-1	CSVVQFMNAEAFF
TRBV30	TRBJ1-1	CAYSRQSNTEAFF
TRBV29-1	TRBJ1-1	CSVEDQSDTEAFF
TRBV10-3	TRBJ2-7	CAISEADYEQYF
TRBV5-8	TRBJ2-7	CASSLSYYEQYF
TRBV10-3	TRBJ2-1	CATQGVGLLEQFF
TRBV19	TRBJ2-1	CASSPGTLIYHNEQFF
TRBV11-2	TRBJ1-2	CASSWTGMGGYTF
TRBV25-1	TRBJ2-5	CASSGRGLGETQYF
TRBV7-2	TRBJ2-3	CASSNSGRGTDTQYF
TRBV5-1	TRBJ1-3	CASSLYTSTGNTIYF
TRBV29-1	TRBJ2-1	CSVRGSAGKTGEQFF
TRBV7-9	TRBJ2-7	CASSGTSGPYEQYF
TRBV19	TRBJ2-7	CASSMAGGPYEQYF
TRBV18	TRBJ2-1	CASSPGPGELSSYNEQFF
TRBV4-1	TRBJ2-7	CASSYGQGANYEQYF
TRBV28	TRBJ2-7	CASRLPGTVPYEQYF
TRBV18	TRBJ2-7	CASSPNTGLAAYEQYF
TRBV4-1	TRBJ2-7	CASSQVGSSSYEQYF
TRBV5-1	TRBJ1-2	CASSLPLGQGNGYTF
TRBV28	TRBJ1-1	CASTGQKNTEAFF
TRBV2	TRBJ2-1	CASSLDRAVNEQFF
TRBV5-1	TRBJ2-5	CASSLGTGASQETQYF
TRBV5-1	TRBJ2-2	CATQDPNTGELFF
TRBV7-2	TRBJ2-3	CASSLGRFQSGRRWDTQYF
TRBV30	TRBJ2-1	CAWSGSHPSYNEQFF
TRBV7-2	TRBJ1-6	CASSLGWGGGLNSPLHF
TRBV6-1	TRBJ2-7	CASRVAGGPSEQYF
TRBV7-3	TRBJ2-3	CASSLTGGGVPDTQYF
TRBV6-1	TRBJ1-5	CASSVAGNNQPQHF
TRBV5-1	TRBJ2-2	CASSSGTSGVTGELFF
TRBV2	TRBJ1-2	CASRGQGEEGYTF
TRBV27	TRBJ2-3	CASSPYRGLQDTQYF
TRBV30	TRBJ1-1	CAWSAPLLTPRGTEAFF
TRBV25-1	TRBJ1-3	CASSTGTGTRNTIYF
TRBV6-1	TRBJ2-3	CASSLGTGSTDTQYF
TRBV15	TRBJ1-5	CATSRELVSNQPQHF
TRBV4-2	TRBJ2-5	CASSQGSAGAKETQYF
TRBV7-9	TRBJ2-2	CASSPIQNTGELFF
TRBV5-1	TRBJ1-1	CASSLAAGRDEAFF
TRBV7-2	TRBJ2-2	CASSFDWNTGELFF
TRBV7-9	TRBJ1-4	CASSSGQVREKLFF
TRBV30	TRBJ2-3	CAWSIRSRTDTQYF